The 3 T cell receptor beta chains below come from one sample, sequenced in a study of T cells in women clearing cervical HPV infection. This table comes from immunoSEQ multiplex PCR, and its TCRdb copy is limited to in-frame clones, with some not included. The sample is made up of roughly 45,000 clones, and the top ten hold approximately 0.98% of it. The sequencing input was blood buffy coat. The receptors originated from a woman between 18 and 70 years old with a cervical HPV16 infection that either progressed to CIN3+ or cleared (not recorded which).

The DNA read from the CDR3 is TGCAGTGCTAGAGGGGGGGGTCAGCCG. Its translation: CSARGGGQP. The complete CDR3 sequence is CSARGGGQPQYF. This sequence joins TRBV20-1 and TRBJ2-3; 7 positions match TRBD2. The sequenced fragment ends 3 residues before the CDR3 boundary, so the rest is inferred from the germline J gene. The germline V gene encodes CDR1 DFQATT and CDR2 SNEGSKA (reference sequence). There are 12 residues in the CDR3.

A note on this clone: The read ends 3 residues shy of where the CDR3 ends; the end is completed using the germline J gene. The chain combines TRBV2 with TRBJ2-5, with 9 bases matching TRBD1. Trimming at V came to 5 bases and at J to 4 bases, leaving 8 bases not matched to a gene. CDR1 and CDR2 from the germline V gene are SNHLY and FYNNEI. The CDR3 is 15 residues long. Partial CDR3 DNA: TGTGCCAGCAGTTTAGACCGGGACAGGGCAGAGACC. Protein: CASSLDRDRAET. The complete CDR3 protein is CASSLDRDRAETQYF.

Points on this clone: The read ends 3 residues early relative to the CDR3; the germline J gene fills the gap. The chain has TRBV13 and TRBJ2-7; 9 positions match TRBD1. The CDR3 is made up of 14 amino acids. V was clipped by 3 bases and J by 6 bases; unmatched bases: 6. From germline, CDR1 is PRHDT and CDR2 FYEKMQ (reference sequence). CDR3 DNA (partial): TGTGCCAGCAGCTTCCGGGACAGGGCGGCCGAG. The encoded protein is CASSFRDRAAE. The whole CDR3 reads CASSFRDRAAEQYF.